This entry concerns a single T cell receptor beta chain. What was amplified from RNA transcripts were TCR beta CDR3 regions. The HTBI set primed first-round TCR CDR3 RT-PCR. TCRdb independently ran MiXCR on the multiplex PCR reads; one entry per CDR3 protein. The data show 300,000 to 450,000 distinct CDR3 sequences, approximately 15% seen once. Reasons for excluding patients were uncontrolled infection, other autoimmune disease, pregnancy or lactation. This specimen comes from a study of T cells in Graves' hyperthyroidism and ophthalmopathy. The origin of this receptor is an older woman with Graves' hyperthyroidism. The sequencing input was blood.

CDR3 nucleotides: TGTGCCAGCAGGCTAGTGGGGAGCTCCTACGAGCAGTACTTC. Translation gives CASRLVGSSYEQYF. The genes are TRBV6-1 and TRBJ2-7; possibly TRBD2 for D (5 bases). Germline V gives CDR1 MNHNS, CDR2 SASEGT. V lost 6 bases, J lost 0 bases, and 12 bases lay in between. This CDR3 comprises 14 residues.